The 7 T cell receptor beta chains in this list originate from one sample, sequenced in a study of shared clonotypes between healthy human individuals. TCRdb's table, derived via immunoSEQ multiplex PCR, lists solely in-frame clones and lacks some. The repertoire holds hundreds of thousands of clones, 72% seen once, with around 2% in the top ten. Source material: memory CD4+ T cells sorted from blood. Documented subset: CD45RA-negative fraction. All receptors come from a woman aged 25 to 39 in good health.

The V gene is TRBV7-2, the J gene TRBJ2-3; the D gene could be TRBD1 or TRBD2 (5 bases each). The V and J ends lost 5 bases and 5 bases respectively, with 17 bases between them. The CDR3 has 15 residues. From germline, CDR1 is SGHTA and CDR2 FQGNSA. Here the CDR3 reads CASSGDLGMGDTQYF. The CDR3 region has the DNA TGTGCCAGCAGCGGGGACCTAGGGATGGGAGATACGCAGTATTTT.

J is TRBJ2-7 and V is TRBV30; the match to TRBD1 covers 12 bases. CDR1 is GTSNPN and CDR2 is SVGIG in the germline V gene (reference sequence). The CDR3 has 15 amino acids. J was trimmed by 4 bases and V by 3 bases; bases with no gene match: 7. The CDR3 nucleotides read TGTGCCTGGAGCGGGGCGGGACAGGGGGCTTACGAGCAGTACTTC. Translating it yields CAWSGAGQGAYEQYF. The full variable domain, completed using reference TRBV30 and TRBJ2-7, is SQTIHQWPATLVQPVGSPLSLECTVEGTSNPNLYWYRQAAGRGLQLLFYSVGIGQISSEVPQNLSASRPQDRQFILSSKKLLLSDSGFYLCAWSGAGQGAYEQYFGPGTRLTVT.

V is TRBV7-2 and J is TRBJ1-5; D is ambiguous. V lost 5 bases, J lost 3 bases, and 11 bases lay in between. Germline-derived CDR1 and CDR2 are SGHTA and FQGNSA. The CDR3 consists of 14 residues. CDR3 coding DNA: TGTGCCAGCAGCCCTGGAGGGTACAATCAGCCCCAGCATTTT. The encoded protein is CASSPGGYNQPQHF.

This clone has a count of ten or more. The genes are TRBV27 and TRBJ2-1, with D maybe TRBD2 (6 bases). Between the trimmed V and J ends, which lost 7 bases and 4 bases, there was a span of 17 bases. This CDR3 contains 15 residues. Germline lookup yields CDR1 MNHEY and CDR2 SMNVEV (reference sequence). The CDR3 nucleotides are TGTGCCAGCACCCCCTTCAGCGGAGGGTACAATGAGCAGTTCTTC. Translation gives CASTPFSGGYNEQFF.

The chain combines TRBV28 with TRBJ2-2, with D unresolved. V was pared by 3 bases and J by 3 bases, with 8 bases between. This CDR3 contains 14 residues. The germline V gene encodes CDR1 MDHEN and CDR2 SYDVKM. The CDR3 protein is CASSLDAYTGELFF. CDR3 DNA sequence: TGTGCCAGCAGTTTGGACGCCTACACCGGGGAGCTGTTTTTT.

This clone appeared a few times. The chain carries TRBV6-5 and TRBJ2-7; tentatively, D is TRBD1 (5 bases). The CDR3 length is 16 residues. The V end was cut by 0 bases, the J end by 2 bases, with 14 bases between. Germline V gives CDR1 MNHEY, CDR2 SVGAGI. CDR3 DNA: TGTGCCAGCAGTTACTCGATCACAGGAACCGCCTACGAGCAGTACTTC. This gives the protein CASSYSITGTAYEQYF.

The V call is TRBV19, the J call TRBJ2-5; D is possibly TRBD2 (6 bases). The CDR3 is made up of 15 amino acids. Germline V CDR1 and CDR2: LNHDA, SQIVND (reference sequence). V dropped 5 bases and J dropped 4 bases, with 17 bases sitting between them. This CDR3 is CASSPASNGGETQYF. The CDR3 DNA reads as TGTGCCAGTAGTCCCGCGAGTAACGGGGGAGAGACCCAGTACTTC.